This is a list of T cell receptor beta chains from one sample in a study of blood T cell repertoires in COVID-19. Produced via immunoSEQ multiplex PCR; TCRdb's table is partial and in-frame only. The sample shows a few hundred thousand clones, around 89% of them seen only once. Sequencing input: PBMCs or T cells enriched from blood (not recorded which). These receptors all come from an older woman in a cohort exposed to, infected with or recovered from COVID-19 (not recorded which). CDR3s include the opening cysteine and the closing phenylalanine or tryptophan. The D gene is left open where the match is weak. For some rows the clone size is stated as once, few or many, or as a class when expanded; others skip it.

v_gene	abundance	d_gene	j_gene	len	CDR3nt	CDR3aa
TRBV2	once	TRBD2	TRBJ2-3	16	TGTGCCAGCAGACCCGGACTAGCGGACCGCACAGATACGCAGTATTTT	CASRPGLADRTDTQYF
TRBV6-1	.	TRBD1	TRBJ2-3	16	TGTGCCAGCAGTGAAGAGGACAGGGGCGAACCAGATACGCAGTATTTT	CASSEEDRGEPDTQYF
TRBV18	.	TRBD1	TRBJ1-4	16	TGTGCCAGCTCACCACCAGGGGACAGAGGTTTGGAAAAACTGTTTTTT	CASSPPGDRGLEKLFF
TRBV1	.	.	TRBJ2-7	12	TGCACCATCAGAGGGAGGGTCAACGAGCAGTACTTC	CTIRGRVNEQYF
TRBV28	once	.	TRBJ2-7	15	TGTGCCAGCAGTTTGCCACAGACCCTTCCCTACGAGCAGTACTTC	CASSLPQTLPYEQYF
TRBV9	.	.	TRBJ1-1	16	TGTGCCAGCAGCGTAGAGGGAATGGAGGGGCACACTGAAGCTTTCTTT	CASSVEGMEGHTEAFF
TRBV12-3/TRBV12-4	.	.	TRBJ2-5	13	TGTGCCAGCAGTCGGTTAGCGGAAGAGACCCAGTACTTC	CASSRLAEETQYF
TRBV10-3	once	.	TRBJ2-5	15	TGTGCCATCAGTGAGCCCCGTGGGGCCGAAGAGACCCAGTACTTC	CAISEPRGAEETQYF
TRBV2	.	TRBD2	TRBJ2-1	16	TGTGCCAGCAGTGGGGTCCGGGAGGGCTACGGGAATGAGCAGTTCTTC	CASSGVREGYGNEQFF
TRBV19	few	TRBD1	TRBJ1-6	14	TGTGCCACTTCCCTGACAGGGGCGGCTTCACCCCTCCACTTT	CATSLTGAASPLHF
TRBV19	.	.	TRBJ2-5	14	TGTGCCAGTAGTACACCCGGGGGTCAAGAGACCCAGTACTTC	CASSTPGGQETQYF
TRBV19	.	TRBD1	TRBJ1-1	14	TGTGCCAGTAGATGGAGTGGGACAGACACTGAAGCTTTCTTT	CASRWSGTDTEAFF
TRBV11-2	.	TRBD1	TRBJ1-1	14	TGTGCCAGCAGCCTCTGGACAGGGCGAGGTGAAGCTTTCTTT	CASSLWTGRGEAFF
TRBV7-2	.	.	TRBJ2-3	14	TGTGCCAGCGGATGGGGGGACCCCACAGATACGCAGTATTTT	CASGWGDPTDTQYF
TRBV30	.	TRBD2	TRBJ2-3	14	TGTGCCTGGAGTGTAGCTAGCGGGAGACATACGCAGTATTTT	CAWSVASGRHTQYF
TRBV28	.	TRBD1	TRBJ2-2	16	TGTGCCAGCAGTCATACCGGGACAGGTGTTCGGGGGGAGCTGTTTTTT	CASSHTGTGVRGELFF
TRBV5-1	.	TRBD2	TRBJ2-5	17	TGCGCCAGCAGCCGAAGGGGAATAGCGGGAGGACAAGAGACCCAGTACTTC	CASSRRGIAGGQETQYF
TRBV19	.	TRBD2	TRBJ2-1	17	TGTGCCAGTAGTATAGGGGCTAGCGGGAGAAGGGTCAATGAGCAGTTCTTC	CASSIGASGRRVNEQFF
TRBV3-1/TRBV3-2	.	TRBD2	TRBJ2-1	19	TGTGCCAGCAGCCGGACCAGGGTCACGACTAGCCCCTTCTACAATGAGCAGTTCTTC	CASSRTRVTTSPFYNEQFF
TRBV25-1	few	TRBD2	TRBJ2-1	16	TGTGCCAGCAGTGAATTAGGTAGCGGGAGGCAGAATGAGCAGTTCTTC	CASSELGSGRQNEQFF
TRBV2	.	TRBD1	TRBJ2-5	13	TGTGCCAGCAGTACAGGGGTGGGGGAGACCCAGTACTTC	CASSTGVGETQYF
TRBV24-1	.	.	TRBJ1-1	13	TGTGCCACCAGTGATTTGAGGGGCCACGAAGCTTTCTTT	CATSDLRGHEAFF
TRBV19	many	.	TRBJ1-5	16	TGTGCCAGTAGTGATTTTCGGGGATTTCCCAATCAGCCCCAGCATTTT	CASSDFRGFPNQPQHF
TRBV28	.	.	TRBJ2-5	14	TGTGCCAGCAGTTTGCCAGGGGATATGGAGACCCAGTACTTC	CASSLPGDMETQYF
TRBV11-2	.	TRBD1	TRBJ2-2	14	TGTGCCAGCAGCGGGACAGGGGTCCCCGGGGAGCTGTTTTTT	CASSGTGVPGELFF
TRBV4-2	.	TRBD1	TRBJ2-1	14	TGTGCCAGCAGCGGACAGGGTACTCACAATGAGCAGTTCTTC	CASSGQGTHNEQFF
TRBV9	.	.	TRBJ1-2	15	TGTGCCAGCACCTTAAGGGACGGGGGTGGCTATGGCTACACCTTC	CASTLRDGGGYGYTF
TRBV6-5	few	.	TRBJ1-2	15	TGTGCCAGCAGTTACCAGAAATCGCCGAACTATGGCTACACCTTC	CASSYQKSPNYGYTF
TRBV30	.	.	TRBJ1-1	12	TGTGCCTGGGCCAGGGTAGGGATTGAAGCTTTCTTT	CAWARVGIEAFF
TRBV28	.	.	TRBJ1-1	14	TGTGCCAGCAGTTTATTTCGGGGGGGCACTGAAGCTTTCTTT	CASSLFRGGTEAFF
TRBV7-2	.	.	TRBJ1-4	14	TGTGCCAGCAGCTTAGGGGGCCGTAATGAAAAACTGTTTTTT	CASSLGGRNEKLFF
TRBV6-5	.	.	TRBJ2-7	14	TGTGCCAGCAGTTCGAGGGCCGGGTCCTACGAGCAGTACTTC	CASSSRAGSYEQYF
TRBV11-2	.	TRBD2	TRBJ2-7	15	TGTGCCAGCAGCTTAGGACTAGCGGGAGTCTACGAGCAGTACTTC	CASSLGLAGVYEQYF
TRBV27	.	.	TRBJ1-2	14	TGTGCCAGCAGTTTAGGGGTCCCCGGGGAAGGCTACACCTTC	CASSLGVPGEGYTF
TRBV3-1/TRBV3-2	.	TRBD2	TRBJ2-7	14	TGTGCCAGCAGCCAACTAGCGGGAGGAGACGAGCAGTACTTC	CASSQLAGGDEQYF
TRBV9	.	TRBD2	TRBJ2-3	15	TGTGCCAGCAGCGTATTAGCGGGACTCACAGATACGCAGTATTTT	CASSVLAGLTDTQYF
TRBV6-6	.	TRBD2	TRBJ2-5	15	TGTGCCAGCAGCCCTAGCGGGAGGGTTGGAGAGACCCAGTACTTC	CASSPSGRVGETQYF
TRBV28	.	TRBD1	TRBJ2-5	15	TGTGCCAGCAGTTCTCCCGGGACAGGACAAGAGACCCAGTACTTC	CASSSPGTGQETQYF
TRBV11-2	once	.	TRBJ1-2	16	TGTGCCAGCAGCCCTGGGACAACCCCGCGAATTTATGGCTACACCTTC	CASSPGTTPRIYGYTF
TRBV5-1	.	TRBD1	TRBJ2-5	16	TGCGCCAGCAGCCAGAACCCGGGACAGGTACAAGAGACCCAGTACTTC	CASSQNPGQVQETQYF
TRBV5-6	.	.	TRBJ2-5	16	TGTGCCAGCAGCGTGGCCGGGACAAACCAACAAGAGACCCAGTACTTC	CASSVAGTNQQETQYF
TRBV18	few	.	TRBJ1-3	17	TGTGCCAGCTCACCACAAGAGGGTATGATCTCTGGAAACACCATATATTTT	CASSPQEGMISGNTIYF
TRBV3-1/TRBV3-2	.	.	TRBJ2-5	12	TGTGCCAGCAGCCAATCAGATGAGACCCAGTACTTC	CASSQSDETQYF
TRBV20-1	.	TRBD2	TRBJ2-1	13	TGCAGTGCTAGTCCGACTAGCGTTCGTGAGCAGTTCTTC	CSASPTSVREQFF
TRBV19	.	.	TRBJ2-7	14	TGTGCCAGTAGTATGTGGGCATTAACCTACGAGCAGTACTTC	CASSMWALTYEQYF
TRBV27	.	TRBD1	TRBJ2-7	15	TGTGCCAGCAGTTTCGGGGACAGTTTTTCCTACGAGCAGTACTTC	CASSFGDSFSYEQYF
TRBV19	few	TRBD1	TRBJ2-5	15	TGTGCCAGTAGGGGGACAGGGCAGGGCCAAGAGACCCAGTACTTC	CASRGTGQGQETQYF
TRBV6-1	.	TRBD1	TRBJ1-5	15	TGTGCCAGCAGAGAAGGACAGGGCGGCAATCAGCCCCAGCATTTT	CASREGQGGNQPQHF
TRBV12-3/TRBV12-4	.	TRBD1	TRBJ1-1	13	TGTGCCAGCAGTTTCGGACAGGGGTCTGAAGCTTTCTTT	CASSFGQGSEAFF
TRBV5-1	once	TRBD1	TRBJ1-1	16	TGCGCCAGCAGCTCGGGACAGGGCATACTGAACACTGAAGCTTTCTTT	CASSSGQGILNTEAFF
TRBV10-1	.	.	TRBJ2-1	15	TGCGCCAGCAGTGAGCGGGGAGGTTCCTACAATGAGCAGTTCTTC	CASSERGGSYNEQFF
TRBV28	.	TRBD1	TRBJ1-1	13	TGTGCCAGCAGTTTTAGGGGGCGCATTGAAGCTTTCTTT	CASSFRGRIEAFF
TRBV10-1	.	TRBD1	TRBJ1-3	15	TGCGCCAGCAGTTTGGGACAGAACTCTGGAAACACCATATATTTT	CASSLGQNSGNTIYF
TRBV7-9	.	.	TRBJ2-7	14	TGTGCCAGCAGCTTAGTGGCAGGAAGAAACGAGCAGTACTTC	CASSLVAGRNEQYF
TRBV29-1	.	.	TRBJ1-2	12	TGCAGCGTCGGAGAGGCTAACTATGGCTACACCTTC	CSVGEANYGYTF
TRBV4-1	.	.	TRBJ1-1	13	TGCGCCAGCAGACTCCAGGGAAACACTGAAGCTTTCTTT	CASRLQGNTEAFF
TRBV2	.	TRBD2	TRBJ2-1	15	TGTGCCAGCAGGCCGACCAGCGGGAGGGTCAATGAGCAGTTCTTC	CASRPTSGRVNEQFF
TRBV27	.	TRBD1	TRBJ2-1	15	TGTGCCAGCAGTTCGGACAGGGGGGTCGACAATGAGCAGTTCTTC	CASSSDRGVDNEQFF
TRBV2	.	TRBD1	TRBJ1-2	13	TGTGCCAGCAGTGGGGGACAGCGCTATGGCTACACCTTC	CASSGGQRYGYTF